A single sample is the source of the 25 T cell receptor beta chains below, sequenced in a study of shared clonotypes between healthy human individuals. The protocol was immunoSEQ multiplex PCR, while the TCRdb copy is restricted to in-frame clones and leaves out a portion. The table includes hundreds of thousands of clones, 60% to 75% detected once. The sequencing input was memory CD4+ T cells sorted from blood. Indicated subset: CD45RA-negative fraction. These receptors all come from a woman in her 30s in good health.

The CDR3 DNA follows: TGTGCCAGCAGCCCCCTAGCGGGTCCGATTGAGGATGAGCAGTTCTTC. Its translation is CASSPLAGPIEDEQFF. The V gene is TRBV7-2, the J gene TRBJ2-1; 8 bases map to TRBD2. The CDR3 consists of 16 residues. J gave up 8 bases and V 5 bases, and 14 bases lay outside the gene matches. Germline V gene sequence: CDR1 SGHTA, CDR2 FQGNSA.

V is TRBV5-4 and J is TRBJ2-7; 7 bases fit TRBD1. CDR3 length: 18 residues. V shed 0 bases, J shed 2 bases, and the junction held 14 bases outside the gene matches. The germline gives CDR1 SGHNT, CDR2 YYREEE (reference sequence). The CDR3 region is CASSLAFTRWDSAYEQYF. CDR3 sequence (DNA): TGTGCCAGCAGCTTGGCGTTCACGAGGTGGGACAGCGCCTACGAGCAGTACTTC.

The chain carries TRBV4-2 and TRBJ2-7; 8 nucleotides line up with TRBD2. V was pared by 4 bases and J by 5 bases, with 7 bases of the junction left unmatched. The CDR3 is 14 residues long. CDR1 is LGHNA, CDR2 YNFKEQ, per germline. The DNA for the CDR3 is TGTGCCAGCAGCCTAGGGACTAGTATCGACGAGCAGTACTTC. Translation: CASSLGTSIDEQYF.

V and J are TRBV27 and TRBJ2-1; 14 bases agree with TRBD2. This CDR3 spans 13 amino acids. The V gene's germline CDR1 is MNHEY and CDR2 SMNVEV (reference sequence). V was pared by 8 bases and J by 10 bases, with 4 bases of the junction left unmatched. CDR3 protein: CASGTSGSGEQFF. The CDR3 nucleotides read TGTGCCAGCGGGACTAGCGGGAGCGGAGAGCAGTTCTTC.

This chain joins TRBV7-9 and TRBJ2-1, with D maybe TRBD1 (5 bases). The CDR3 is 13 residues long. V lost 6 bases to trimming and J lost 6 bases, with 12 bases between them. Germline V gives CDR1 SEHNR, CDR2 FQNEAQ (reference sequence). The CDR3 loop is CASRTGRGNEQFF. The CDR3 nucleotides are TGTGCCAGCAGGACTGGAAGGGGCAATGAGCAGTTCTTC.

This clone was found a few times. The chain combines TRBV27 with TRBJ2-6; D uncertain. The CDR3 covers 15 residues. Germline V gives CDR1 MNHEY, CDR2 SMNVEV (reference sequence). Trimming removed 6 bases from V and 1 base from J, with 10 bases in between. The CDR3 DNA reads as TGTGCCAGCAGGGGGTTTGTGTCTGGGGCCAACGTCCTGACTTTC. Protein: CASRGFVSGANVLTF.

This chain links TRBV27 with TRBJ2-2, with D unresolved. The germline V gene encodes CDR1 MNHEY and CDR2 SMNVEV (reference sequence). Trimming cost V 0 bases and J 3 bases, with 17 bases left between them. The CDR3 is 18 amino acids. This CDR3 is CASSLSGVGLEHTGELFF. In nucleotides, the CDR3 is TGTGCCAGCAGTTTATCTGGGGTCGGGCTCGAACACACCGGGGAGCTGTTTTTT.

The chain has TRBV7-8 and TRBJ2-1; D possibly matches TRBD1 or TRBD2 (7 bases each). This CDR3 is 15 amino acids long. V was clipped by 5 bases and J by 0 bases, with 11 bases between them. CDR1 and CDR2 from the germline V gene are SGHVS and FQNEAQ. The CDR3 DNA reads as TGTGCCAGCAGCCAGCGGGACAGCTCCTACAATGAGCAGTTCTTC. Amino acids: CASSQRDSSYNEQFF.

The V and J genes are TRBV11-1 and TRBJ1-1; maybe TRBD1 (5 bases). Germline CDR1 reads SGHAT; CDR2 reads FQDESV (reference sequence). This CDR3 contains 14 residues. Trimming removed 5 bases at V and 4 bases at J, with 14 bases between. The CDR3 coding sequence is TGTGCCAGCAGCCCACTCCAGGGTGGCACTGAAGCTTTCTTT. It translates to CASSPLQGGTEAFF.

This clone was seen more than once but under ten times. This chain links TRBV28 with TRBJ1-1; a weak D match, TRBD1 (5 bases). Germline V lookup: CDR1 MDHEN, CDR2 SYDVKM. V was trimmed by 6 bases and J by 0 bases, leaving 8 bases between them. The CDR3 loop spans 13 amino acids. The CDR3 nucleotides read TGTGCCAGCAGATGGGGCTTGAACACTGAAGCTTTCTTT. It codes for CASRWGLNTEAFF.

The DNA for the CDR3 is TGCGCCAGCAGCTTAATGGGGGCTGGGGCCAACGTCCTGACTTTC. Translating it yields CASSLMGAGANVLTF. The chain is built from TRBV5-1 and TRBJ2-6, with D possibly being TRBD1 or TRBD2 (5 bases each). The CDR3 consists of 15 residues. The germline V gene encodes CDR1 SGHRS and CDR2 YFSETQ. V was cut by 2 bases and J by 2 bases, with 8 bases left in between.

The chain carries TRBV4-2 and TRBJ2-3; 7 positions match TRBD2. The J segment lost 2 bases and the V segment lost 3 bases, leaving 11 bases of the junction unmatched. The germline CDR1 and CDR2 sequences are LGHNA and YNFKEQ. CDR3 length equals 17 residues. CDR3 nucleotide sequence: TGTGCCAGCAGCCATCCCCGGACTAGGTCCCCCACAGATACGCAGTATTTT. Protein product: CASSHPRTRSPTDTQYF.

The V and J genes are TRBV5-4 and TRBJ1-1; a possible D gene is TRBD1 (5 bases). The CDR3 covers 15 residues. CDR1 and CDR2 (germline): SGHNT, YYREEE (reference sequence). The V end was cut by 7 bases, the J end by 0 bases, with 16 bases between. This chain's CDR3 is CASWGGEVMNTEAFF. The CDR3 nucleotides read TGTGCCAGCTGGGGAGGGGAGGTAATGAACACTGAAGCTTTCTTT.

The chain recombines TRBV5-1 with TRBJ1-4, with D possibly being TRBD1 (5 bases). CDR3 length: 16 residues. V dropped 1 base and J dropped 7 bases, with 17 bases sitting between them. Germline V gene data show CDR1 as SGHRS and CDR2 as YFSETQ. The CDR3: CASSLNFGNRREKLFF. The CDR3 DNA sequence: TGCGCCAGCAGCTTGAATTTTGGTAACAGGCGTGAAAAACTGTTTTTT. The full variable domain, with the rest looked up from reference TRBV5-1 and TRBJ1-4, is KAGVTQTPRYLIKTRGQQVTLSCSPISGHRSVSWYQQTPGQGLQFLFEYFSETQRNKGNFPGRFSGRQFSNSRSEMNVSTLELGDSALYLCASSLNFGNRREKLFFGSGTQLSVL.

The rearrangement uses TRBV7-9 and TRBJ1-3; D call uncertain. The CDR3 covers 17 residues. Germline V gene sequence: CDR1 SEHNR, CDR2 FQNEAQ (reference sequence). The V gene lost 5 bases and the J gene lost 0 bases, with 17 bases spanning the gap. As DNA, the CDR3 is TGTGCCAGCAGCCCCTTAGGCCCCGACACCTCTGGAAACACCATATATTTT. This codes for CASSPLGPDTSGNTIYF.

This chain links TRBV5-1 with TRBJ1-5; D is perhaps TRBD1 (5 bases). Germline V gene lookup returns CDR1 SGHRS and CDR2 YFSETQ. V was cut by 0 bases and J by 6 bases, with 13 bases left in between. There are 15 residues in the CDR3. CDR3 sequence reads: CASSLGAGSSQPQHF. The CDR3 DNA follows: TGCGCCAGCAGCTTGGGCGCAGGGTCTAGTCAGCCCCAGCATTTT.

V is TRBV5-4 and J is TRBJ2-3, with unresolved D. The V end was cut by 1 base, the J end by 4 bases, with 7 bases between. Germline loops: CDR1 SGHNT, CDR2 YYREEE (reference sequence). The CDR3 spans 13 residues. The CDR3 region has the DNA TGTGCCAGCAGCTTGTCAGGTGCAGATACGCAGTATTTT. It codes for CASSLSGADTQYF. Combining the CDR3 with reference TRBV5-4 and TRBJ2-3 gives the whole variable domain ETGVTQSPTHLIKTRGQQVTLRCSSQSGHNTVSWYQQALGQGPQFIFQYYREEENGRGNFPPRFSGLQFPNYSSELNVNALELDDSALYLCASSLSGADTQYFGPGTRLTVL.

This sequence joins TRBV12-1 and TRBJ2-1; the DNA was not used to check the table's D call, TRBD2. TRBV12-1 is flagged as a pseudogene. This CDR3 is built from 16 residues. DNA of the CDR3: TGTGCCAGCAGCTTACCGCCGACTAGCGGGACTAATGAGCAGTTCTTC. Translation: CASSLPPTSGTNEQFF.

The chain couples TRBV2 to TRBJ2-2; tentatively, D is TRBD1 (6 bases). This CDR3 contains 16 residues. Trimming removed 5 bases from V and 4 bases from J, with 17 bases in between. Germline lookup yields CDR1 SNHLY and CDR2 FYNNEI. The CDR3 spells CASSYTGSVGTGELFF. As DNA, the CDR3 is TGTGCCAGCAGTTATACAGGGAGCGTCGGCACCGGGGAGCTGTTTTTT. Based on the CDR3 plus reference TRBV2 and TRBJ2-2, the full variable domain is EPEVTQTPSHQVTQMGQEVILRCVPISNHLYFYWYRQILGQKVEFLVSFYNNEISEKSEIFDDQFSVERPDGSNFTLKIRSTKLEDSAMYFCASSYTGSVGTGELFFGEGSRLTVL.

This sequence joins TRBV19 and TRBJ2-1; 14 bases match TRBD2. The J segment lost 8 bases and the V segment lost 6 bases, leaving 6 bases of the junction unmatched. Germline V gives CDR1 LNHDA, CDR2 SQIVND (reference sequence). CDR3 size: 15 residues. The CDR3: CASSGRLAGGDEQFF. The CDR3 nucleotides are TGTGCCAGTAGCGGACGACTAGCGGGAGGGGATGAGCAGTTCTTC.

The rearrangement uses TRBV5-5 and TRBJ2-7; 10 positions match TRBD2. V shed 2 bases and J 0 bases; nucleotides not matched to a gene: 2. CDR3 size: 15 residues. Germline CDR1 and CDR2: SGHKS and YYEKEE (reference sequence). CDR3 residues: CASSFTSGISYEQYF. The CDR3 DNA reads as TGTGCCAGCAGCTTCACTAGCGGGATCTCCTACGAGCAGTACTTC.

V is TRBV11-2 and J is TRBJ2-2; TRBD2 aligns across 11 bases. This CDR3 has 18 amino acids. V shed 2 bases and J 1 base; nucleotides not matched to a gene: 6. From germline, CDR1 is SGHAT and CDR2 FQNNGV. CDR3 coding DNA: TGTGCCAGCAGCTTACAACTAGCGGGAGCCGTGAACACCGGGGAGCTGTTTTTT. Amino acids: CASSLQLAGAVNTGELFF.

This clone was recorded once. The chain links TRBV11-2 to TRBJ2-7, with TRBD2 identical over 12 bases. V shed 1 base and J 4 bases; nucleotides not matched to a gene: 11. The CDR3 runs 18 residues. Per the germline V gene, CDR1 is SGHAT and CDR2 is FQNNGV. The CDR3: CASSLVRRLAGDLYEQYF. The DNA for the CDR3 is TGTGCCAGCAGCTTAGTTCGTCGACTAGCGGGAGACCTTTACGAGCAGTACTTC.

The chain links TRBV5-5 to TRBJ2-5; no clear D. Trimming shortened V by 1 base and J by 5 bases, and 9 bases separated the two germline ends. CDR3 length: 13 amino acids. Germline V lookup: CDR1 SGHKS, CDR2 YYEKEE (reference sequence). CDR3 in amino acids: CASSLSFRETQYF. For the CDR3, the DNA is TGTGCCAGCAGCTTGAGTTTCAGGGAGACCCAGTACTTC.

The V gene is TRBV7-8, the J gene TRBJ1-1; the match to TRBD1 covers 10 bases. This CDR3 comprises 16 residues. V lost 2 bases and J lost 0; bases outside the gene matches: 3. From germline, CDR1 is SGHVS and CDR2 FQNEAQ. The CDR3 sequence: CASSLSDRGLNTEAFF. DNA for the CDR3: TGTGCCAGCAGCTTATCGGACAGGGGGTTGAACACTGAAGCTTTCTTT. The whole variable domain, remainder taken from reference TRBV7-8 and TRBJ1-1, is GAGVSQSPRYKVAKRGQDVALRCDPISGHVSLFWYQQALGQGPEFLTYFQNEAQLDKSGLPSDRFFAERPEGSVSTLKIQRTQQEDSAVYLCASSLSDRGLNTEAFFGQGTRLTVV.